This T cell receptor beta chain was identified in a study of T cell repertoires in cytomegalovirus infection. Study-wide points: In two of eight donors, the top clonotype was HLA-C-restricted CMV-specific.

The CDR3 sequence is 16 residues long. V was trimmed by 2 bases and J by 3 bases, leaving 17 bases between them. Ten or more counts support this clonotype. Antigen: not known. MiXCR, applied by TCRdb to the reads, yields one record per CDR3 protein. Of roughly 860,000 distinct CDR3 sequences detected, less than 35% appear once; the ten largest clones hold roughly 12%. The gene calls are TRBV12-3 or TRBV12-4 and TRBJ2-7, with D possibly being TRBD2 (6 bases). Sequencing used cultured CD8+ T cells from PBMCs, obtained from culture after CMV antigen stimulation. This sequence was found in a human donor in good health (CMV status not recorded). Some clones in this sample may be carry-over from other donors' samples. For the CDR3, the DNA is TGTGCCAGCAGTTTACCCCGGGACTCTCCTTACTACGAGCAGTACTTC. Encoded protein: CASSLPRDSPYYEQYF.